This T cell receptor beta chain emerged from a study of low-dose radiotherapy and immunotherapy resistance in tumors. At the level of the study: The study administered intravenous cyclophosphamide at 200 mg/m2 every two weeks, one day ahead of radiation and immunotherapy. Every day for four cycles from cycle 1 day 1, patients took 300 mg of oral aspirin.

Trimming took 6 bases from V and 6 from J; bases not matched to a gene: 8. CDR1 is MDHEN, CDR2 SYDVKM, per germline. This CDR3 is 14 amino acids long. cDNA synthesis used a TRAV/TRBV-specific primer set for both chains. The PCR that amplified TCRs ran for 20 cycles, relying on a constant-region primer and a V-primer adapter. TCRdb recomputed calls from the reads with MiXCR, one row per CDR3 protein. The sample records about 7,300 distinct CDR3 sequences, about 59% being singletons. Donors were given nivolumab, ipilimumab, aspirin, low-dose cyclophosphamide and low-dose radiotherapy. Qualifying patients carried advanced solid tumors devoid of tumor-infiltrating lymphocytes.

This TCR was sampled from a human donor with advanced metastatic prostate, ovarian, gallbladder or colorectal cancer (not recorded which). This table probably holds off-target reads from a library built for another chain. The rearrangement joins TRBV28 to TRBJ1-5; 7 bases agree with TRBD1. DNA for the CDR3: TGTGCCAGCAGCCGGGGACAGAACCGTCAGCCCCAGCATTTT. It yields the protein CASSRGQNRQPQHF.